This entry lists 18 T cell receptor beta chains sequenced from one sample in a study of T cell clusters in autoimmune cytopenias. Multiplex touch-down PCR amplified TRB using TRB-A and TRB-B pools in one tube. One entry per CDR3 protein, without DNA, is what TCRdb gives after re-calling the multiplex PCR reads. Its table records 11,000 or so distinct CDR3 sequences. TRB was amplified from roughly 250 ng of peripheral blood genomic DNA per sample. The same sample was also used in a study of T cell repertoires in aging, cancer and after chemotherapy.

Sequences were obtained from peripheral blood. The receptors derive from a human donor in good health.

This chain joins TRBV6-2 or TRBV6-3 and TRBJ2-5. The CDR3 loop spans 11 amino acids. The germline CDR1 and CDR2 sequences are MNHEY and SVGEGT. CDR3 residues: CASSYSETQYF.

The chain combines TRBV27 with TRBJ2-2; TCRdb lists TRBD1, though no DNA is available to test this call. CDR3 size: 18 residues. Germline CDR1 is MNHEY and CDR2 is SMNVEV (reference sequence). This CDR3 reads CASSPLGQGIINTGELFF.

This clonotype shows up as medium-sized by frequency. The V call is TRBV19, the J call TRBJ2-1; with no DNA, the TCRdb D assignment of TRBD1 cannot be verified. This CDR3 has 15 residues. CDR1 LNHDA and CDR2 SQIVND come from the germline V gene (reference sequence). CDR3 amino acids: CASSIDLGATNEQFF.

This clonotype is called medium-sized based on its frequency. CDR3 loop: CSARDRGYGYTF. V is TRBV29-1 and J is TRBJ1-2; TCRdb names TRBD1, which stays unverified in the absence of DNA. This CDR3 has 12 residues. CDR1 is SQVTM, CDR2 ANQGSEA, per germline.

According to its frequency, this clonotype is medium-sized. The chain uses TRBV11-1 and TRBJ2-7; the D call of TRBD1 rests on TCRdb alone, since no DNA is present to check it. CDR1 and CDR2 (germline): SGHAT, FQDESV (reference sequence). The length of the CDR3 is 14 residues. CDR3: CASSLGDRRYEQYF.

The J gene is TRBJ2-3, the V gene TRBV6-1; the TCRdb call, TRBD1, lacks DNA for checking. The germline gives CDR1 MNHNS, CDR2 SASEGT. The CDR3 contains 14 residues. The CDR3 spells CASTTGIGADTQYF.

The chain combines TRBV6-5 with TRBJ1-2; TCRdb designates TRBD1, a call that cannot be tested without DNA. Per germline, CDR1 MNHEY and CDR2 SVGAGI. The CDR3 is 14 residues long. The CDR3 protein is CASSPGYNDYGYTF.

The gene calls are TRBV12-3 or TRBV12-4 and TRBJ1-1. CDR3 length: 11 residues. CDR3: CASTNDVEAFF.

In terms of frequency, this clonotype is medium-sized. The chain joins TRBV11-3 to TRBJ2-7; the D gene TCRdb calls, TRBD1, cannot be checked with no DNA. Germline V gene sequence: CDR1 SGHNT, CDR2 YENEEA. The length of the CDR3 is 14 residues. The CDR3: CASSPGQSSYEQYF.

The CDR3 sequence: CASRTGPGDTGELFF. The V gene is TRBV6-6, the J gene TRBJ2-2; TCRdb designates TRBD1, a call that cannot be tested without DNA. The CDR3 sequence is 15 residues long. Per germline, CDR1 MNHNY and CDR2 SVGAGI (reference sequence).

The rearrangement joins TRBV5-4 to TRBJ1-4. CDR1 SGHNT and CDR2 YYREEE come from the germline V gene (reference sequence). The CDR3 contains 14 residues. The CDR3 spells CASSSGQANEKLFF.

This chain links TRBV6-5 with TRBJ2-3; TCRdb selects TRBD1, and the lack of DNA leaves this call unchecked. Germline values: CDR1 MNHEY, CDR2 SVGAGI. There are 19 residues in the CDR3. Here the CDR3 reads CASSRRQGTGGTGGDTQYF.

The chain carries TRBV12-3 or TRBV12-4 and TRBJ1-1; TCRdb proposes TRBD1, but this gene call is untestable without DNA. CDR3 length: 14 residues. This chain's CDR3 is CASSEQGFLTEAFF.

The V call is TRBV6-2 or TRBV6-3, the J call TRBJ2-1; TCRdb outputs TRBD1, but without DNA this stays unchecked. Germline lookup yields CDR1 MNHEY and CDR2 SVGEGT. The CDR3 is made up of 15 amino acids. The CDR3 spells CASSPRDAYYNEQFF.

CDR3 residues: CASRPGQGPYEQYF. The chain combines TRBV27 with TRBJ2-7; as DNA is missing, the TRBD1 call by TCRdb cannot be tested. The CDR3 has 14 residues. Germline values: CDR1 MNHEY, CDR2 SMNVEV (reference sequence).

The gene calls are TRBV5-5 and TRBJ2-7; TCRdb reports TRBD1, a call that lacks DNA to check it against. Germline V lookup: CDR1 SGHKS, CDR2 YYEKEE (reference sequence). The CDR3 is 16 amino acids. The CDR3 sequence is CASSSSFTGGVYEQYF.

The V gene is TRBV30, the J gene TRBJ2-7; no DNA is available, so the TRBD1 call from TCRdb remains unchecked. CDR1 and CDR2 (germline): GTSNPN, SVGIG (reference sequence). The CDR3 is 13 amino acids. CDR3 sequence reads: CAWRKGGEYKQYF.

The rearrangement uses TRBV5-6 and TRBJ1-1; TCRdb's D gene call, TRBD1, goes unchecked for lack of DNA. This CDR3 has 14 residues. Per the germline V gene, CDR1 is SGHDT and CDR2 is YYEEEE. The chain's CDR3 is CASSPGTPNTEAFF.